The entry below gives a single T cell receptor (beta chain) sequence along with its context. Its specificity is not known. This sample was taken from a study of cytomegalovirus exposure and HLA in healthy donors. Broader study findings: Across donors, sequencing depth was assumed by presence/absence analyses to be roughly uniform. Researchers counted 164 TCR beta chains as cytomegalovirus-associated.

V lost 4 bases to trimming and J lost 7 bases; unmatched junction nucleotides: 10. Per germline, CDR1 SGHNT and CDR2 YYREEE (reference sequence). The CDR3 extends over 16 amino acids. Primers included in the PCR were 60 Vbeta and 13 Jbeta primers. Sequenced by immunoSEQ multiplex PCR; TCRdb stores in-frame clones only, minus some. The sample includes approximately 51,000 clones. The J gene is TRBJ2-1, the V gene TRBV5-4, with 11 bases aligning to TRBD2. This sequence was found in a man aged 35 to 55 in good health and CMV-seropositive. The specimen was PBMCs. The CDR3, as DNA: TGTGCCAGCAGCGTGGGGCCGACTAGCGGGAATAATGAGCAGTTCTTC. Translating gives CASSVGPTSGNNEQFF.